A selection of T cell receptor beta chains follows, all from one sample in a study of blood T cell repertoires in COVID-19. This table comes from immunoSEQ multiplex PCR, and its TCRdb copy is limited to in-frame clones, with some not included. The sample has about 300,000 clones; more than 70% are singletons. Sample: peripheral blood. These receptors came from a man aged 18 to 35 who had recovered from COVID-19. Both conserved end residues are part of each CDR3. The order of the fields is clone size, J gene, V gene, D gene, CDR3 protein, CDR3 DNA. D genes are given only for firm matches. The size of a clone is reported for some rows only, either as once, few or many, or as a class for expanded clones.

clone size: once; J gene: TRBJ1-1; V gene: TRBV18; D gene: NA; CDR3 protein: CASTQQENTEAFF; CDR3 DNA: TGTGCCAGCACGCAACAGGAGAACACTGAAGCTTTCTTT
clone size: NA; J gene: TRBJ2-1; V gene: TRBV4-2; D gene: NA; CDR3 protein: CASSQEESTEQFF; CDR3 DNA: TGTGCCAGCAGCCAAGAGGAGAGCACTGAGCAGTTCTTC
clone size: NA; J gene: TRBJ2-7; V gene: TRBV21-1; D gene: NA; CDR3 protein: CASSKVPSGSDEQYF; CDR3 DNA: TGTGCCAGCAGCAAAGTTCCTAGCGGATCAGACGAGCAGTACTTC
clone size: NA; J gene: TRBJ2-5; V gene: TRBV19; D gene: TRBD1; CDR3 protein: CATRGQGMKTQYF; CDR3 DNA: TGTGCCACCAGGGGGCAGGGGATGAAGACCCAGTACTTC
clone size: NA; J gene: TRBJ1-1; V gene: TRBV6-2/TRBV6-3; D gene: NA; CDR3 protein: CASSSNRQQNTEAFF; CDR3 DNA: TGTGCCAGCAGTTCCAACCGACAGCAGAACACTGAAGCTTTCTTT
clone size: NA; J gene: TRBJ1-1; V gene: TRBV24-1; D gene: TRBD1; CDR3 protein: CATSGGQTEAFF; CDR3 DNA: TGTGCCACCAGTGGGGGACAGACCGAAGCTTTCTTT
clone size: NA; J gene: TRBJ2-1; V gene: TRBV4-2; D gene: TRBD2; CDR3 protein: CASSQERQGGWNEQFF; CDR3 DNA: TGTGCCAGCAGCCAAGAAAGGCAGGGAGGGTGGAATGAGCAGTTCTTC
clone size: few; J gene: TRBJ2-2; V gene: TRBV10-3; D gene: TRBD1; CDR3 protein: CAIRSNRGLNTGELFF; CDR3 DNA: TGTGCCATCAGATCCAACAGGGGGCTGAACACCGGGGAGCTGTTTTTT
clone size: NA; J gene: TRBJ1-1; V gene: TRBV6-5; D gene: TRBD1; CDR3 protein: CAAALGQMNTEAFF; CDR3 DNA: TGTGCCGCAGCCCTGGGACAGATGAACACTGAAGCTTTCTTT
clone size: NA; J gene: TRBJ1-2; V gene: TRBV7-2; D gene: NA; CDR3 protein: CASSLGQSSGSSLFYGYTF; CDR3 DNA: TGTGCCAGCAGCTTAGGACAGTCCTCTGGCTCCTCTCTCTTCTATGGCTACACCTTC
clone size: NA; J gene: TRBJ2-7; V gene: TRBV12-3/TRBV12-4; D gene: NA; CDR3 protein: CASRRGTEQYF; CDR3 DNA: TGTGCCAGCAGACGTGGGACAGAGCAGTACTTC
clone size: NA; J gene: TRBJ2-3; V gene: TRBV27; D gene: TRBD2; CDR3 protein: CASSNGLAGSTSTDTQYF; CDR3 DNA: TGTGCCAGCAGTAACGGACTAGCGGGTAGTACTAGCACAGATACGCAGTATTTT
clone size: NA; J gene: TRBJ2-3; V gene: TRBV11-3; D gene: NA; CDR3 protein: CASSWTGTDTQYF; CDR3 DNA: TGTGCCAGCAGCTGGACAGGCACAGATACGCAGTATTTT
clone size: NA; J gene: TRBJ1-2; V gene: TRBV5-1; D gene: NA; CDR3 protein: CASSLDRPSYGYTF; CDR3 DNA: TGCGCCAGCAGCTTGGACAGGCCTTCCTATGGCTACACCTTC
clone size: NA; J gene: TRBJ2-5; V gene: TRBV2; D gene: TRBD1; CDR3 protein: CASDRGGQETQYF; CDR3 DNA: TGTGCCAGCGACAGGGGCGGCCAAGAGACCCAGTACTTC
clone size: few; J gene: TRBJ2-7; V gene: TRBV14; D gene: NA; CDR3 protein: CASSFQGIEQYF; CDR3 DNA: TGTGCCAGCAGCTTTCAGGGAATCGAGCAGTACTTC
clone size: NA; J gene: TRBJ1-5; V gene: TRBV3-1/TRBV3-2; D gene: NA; CDR3 protein: CASSQARGSPQHF; CDR3 DNA: TGTGCCAGCAGCCAAGCCCGCGGTAGTCCCCAGCATTTT
clone size: NA; J gene: TRBJ1-2; V gene: TRBV12-3/TRBV12-4; D gene: NA; CDR3 protein: CASSLSRGGYTF; CDR3 DNA: TGTGCCAGCAGTCTCTCACGGGGTGGCTACACCTTC
clone size: few; J gene: TRBJ1-2; V gene: TRBV7-3; D gene: NA; CDR3 protein: CASSLPGNYGYTF; CDR3 DNA: TGTGCCAGCAGCTTACCGGGAAACTATGGCTACACCTTC
clone size: few; J gene: TRBJ1-1; V gene: TRBV18; D gene: TRBD1; CDR3 protein: CASSPQGVVTEAFF; CDR3 DNA: TGTGCCAGCTCTCCACAGGGGGTGGTCACTGAAGCTTTCTTT
clone size: NA; J gene: TRBJ1-1; V gene: TRBV30; D gene: NA; CDR3 protein: CAWSPETPEAFF; CDR3 DNA: TGTGCCTGGAGTCCGGAGACTCCTGAAGCTTTCTTT
clone size: NA; J gene: TRBJ2-7; V gene: TRBV9; D gene: NA; CDR3 protein: CASSAGTLGWEQYF; CDR3 DNA: TGTGCCAGCAGCGCAGGGACTTTAGGTTGGGAGCAGTACTTC
clone size: NA; J gene: TRBJ2-1; V gene: TRBV15; D gene: NA; CDR3 protein: CATQTAYNEQFF; CDR3 DNA: TGTGCCACCCAAACAGCCTACAATGAGCAGTTCTTC
clone size: few; J gene: TRBJ2-2; V gene: TRBV7-9; D gene: NA; CDR3 protein: CASSLFSGGDAGELFF; CDR3 DNA: TGTGCCAGCAGCCTATTCTCCGGAGGTGATGCCGGGGAGCTGTTTTTT
clone size: NA; J gene: TRBJ2-6; V gene: TRBV27; D gene: NA; CDR3 protein: CASSPTGANVLTF; CDR3 DNA: TGTGCCAGCAGCCCCACTGGGGCCAACGTCCTGACTTTC
clone size: NA; J gene: TRBJ1-6; V gene: TRBV6-5; D gene: NA; CDR3 protein: CANSQETNSPLHF; CDR3 DNA: TGTGCCAATTCCCAGGAAACAAATTCACCCCTCCACTTT
clone size: once; J gene: TRBJ2-7; V gene: TRBV9; D gene: TRBD2; CDR3 protein: CASSVGLAGSYEQYF; CDR3 DNA: TGTGCCAGCAGCGTAGGCCTAGCGGGATCCTACGAGCAGTACTTC
clone size: NA; J gene: TRBJ2-2; V gene: TRBV20-1; D gene: NA; CDR3 protein: CSASQGGTGELFF; CDR3 DNA: TGCAGTGCTAGTCAGGGCGGCACCGGGGAGCTGTTTTTT
clone size: NA; J gene: TRBJ1-2; V gene: TRBV4-3; D gene: TRBD1; CDR3 protein: CASSQEHVGQVPFGYTF; CDR3 DNA: TGCGCCAGCAGCCAAGAGCATGTAGGACAGGTTCCATTCGGCTACACCTTC
clone size: once; J gene: TRBJ2-7; V gene: TRBV18; D gene: NA; CDR3 protein: CASSSPIRAGEQYF; CDR3 DNA: TGTGCCAGCTCATCACCAATCAGGGCGGGAGAGCAGTACTTC
clone size: NA; J gene: TRBJ1-5; V gene: TRBV2; D gene: NA; CDR3 protein: CASSERQATQPQHF; CDR3 DNA: TGTGCCAGCAGTGAGAGACAGGCGACTCAGCCCCAGCATTTT
clone size: NA; J gene: TRBJ2-3; V gene: TRBV7-2; D gene: NA; CDR3 protein: CASSLGSVGGTDTQYF; CDR3 DNA: TGTGCCAGCAGCTTAGGGTCGGTGGGAGGCACAGATACGCAGTATTTT
clone size: NA; J gene: TRBJ1-1; V gene: TRBV7-3; D gene: NA; CDR3 protein: CASSLQGGSEAFF; CDR3 DNA: TGTGCCAGCAGCTTACAGGGAGGGTCCGAAGCTTTCTTT
clone size: NA; J gene: TRBJ1-1; V gene: TRBV7-9; D gene: NA; CDR3 protein: CASSLQGGNEAFF; CDR3 DNA: TGTGCCAGCAGCTTACAAGGAGGGAATGAAGCTTTCTTT
clone size: NA; J gene: TRBJ1-1; V gene: TRBV7-9; D gene: NA; CDR3 protein: CASSSQSGAEAFF; CDR3 DNA: TGTGCCAGCAGCTCCCAGAGTGGAGCCGAAGCTTTCTTT
clone size: NA; J gene: TRBJ2-5; V gene: TRBV29-1; D gene: TRBD2; CDR3 protein: CSVKGASGSRETQYF; CDR3 DNA: TGCAGCGTTAAAGGGGCTAGCGGGAGTAGGGAGACCCAGTACTTC
clone size: few; J gene: TRBJ2-3; V gene: TRBV2; D gene: TRBD1; CDR3 protein: CASSTGQVPDTQYF; CDR3 DNA: TGTGCCAGCAGTACGGGACAGGTCCCAGATACGCAGTATTTT
clone size: NA; J gene: TRBJ1-5; V gene: TRBV6-1; D gene: TRBD1; CDR3 protein: CASSEIDRGNQPQHF; CDR3 DNA: TGTGCCAGCAGTGAAATCGACAGGGGAAATCAGCCCCAGCATTTT
clone size: NA; J gene: TRBJ2-7; V gene: TRBV27; D gene: NA; CDR3 protein: CASSPRFPPEQYF; CDR3 DNA: TGTGCCAGCAGTCCCCGTTTCCCTCCCGAGCAGTACTTC
clone size: NA; J gene: TRBJ2-1; V gene: TRBV10-1; D gene: TRBD2; CDR3 protein: CASSENTLQRGSSYNEQFF; CDR3 DNA: TGCGCCAGCAGTGAGAATACGTTGCAGCGGGGGTCCTCCTACAATGAGCAGTTCTTC